This note documents a single T cell receptor beta chain sequence. Antigen specificity is unknown. These data originate in a study of radiotherapy plus CTLA-4 blockade in lung cancer. Background on the study: There were objective responses in approximately 20% of patients, and 31% had disease control.

Assay used: immunoSEQ multiplex PCR; TCRdb lists only in-frame clones, some missing. The data hold about 49,000 clones, with roughly 81% observed a single time. Focal radiation was given together with CTLA-4 blockade (ipilimumab) to patients with chemo-refractory metastatic non-small-cell lung cancer. This CDR3 is built from 14 residues. CDR1 is ENHRY, CDR2 SYGVKD, per germline. Trimming removed 7 bases at V and 3 bases at J, with 12 bases between. General study results and limits: Best predicting response, reportedly, were early blood T cell clone dynamics, with interferon-beta. Blood TCR clones of tumor origin expanded after radiotherapy plus ipilimumab.

Sequencing used peripheral blood, obtained from a patient treated with radiotherapy plus ipilimumab. This TCR came from a human donor with non-small cell lung cancer whose response to radiotherapy plus ipilimumab could not be evaluated. The chain has TRBV10-3 and TRBJ2-2; D not certain. CDR3 in amino acids: CAIKTYQDTGELFF. The CDR3, as DNA: TGTGCCATCAAAACATATCAGGACACCGGGGAGCTGTTTTTT.